Described below is a single T cell receptor (beta chain) sequence and its context. This clone's antigen is unknown. Qualities for individual bases were not recorded, and no much larger clone is one base off. This sample is part of a study of technical replicates of blood from a few donors (TCRdb year 2017). Via the germline V gene, CDR1 is MGHRA and CDR2 YSYEKL. Trimmed from V: 3 bases; trimmed from J: 0 bases; junction bases lacking a gene match: 8. The CDR3, from cysteine to phenylalanine, totals 16 residues. The entry retains the CDR3 DNA only, 48 bases that are in frame from base 1. The library came from the immunoSEQ multiplex PCR assay. TCRdb holds this immuneACCESS table with in-frame rearrangements only. Some clones are missing; in checked studies, unresolved V genes explain under half, and the rest has no known cause. Across this sample there are roughly 73,000 clones, with roughly 93% seen only once. Jointly, the top ten make up over 0.2% of the sample.

The rearrangement combines TRBV4-1 with TRBJ2-7; TRBD2 fits 7 bases in the junction. This receptor was identified in a human donor in good health. The material sequenced was T cells isolated from PBMCs. The CDR3 protein is CASSHIMGLTSYEQYF. The bases read TGCGCCAGCAGCCACATAATGGGACTAACCTCCTACGAGCAGTACTTC.